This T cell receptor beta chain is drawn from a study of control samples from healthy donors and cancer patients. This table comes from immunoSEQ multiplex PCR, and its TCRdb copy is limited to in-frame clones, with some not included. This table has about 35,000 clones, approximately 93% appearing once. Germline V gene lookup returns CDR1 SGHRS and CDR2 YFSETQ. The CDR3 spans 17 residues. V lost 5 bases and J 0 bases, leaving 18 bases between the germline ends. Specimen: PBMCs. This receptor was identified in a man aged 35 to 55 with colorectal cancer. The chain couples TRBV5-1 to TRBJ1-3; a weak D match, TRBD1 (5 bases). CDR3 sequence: CASSPDPGRGSGNTIYF. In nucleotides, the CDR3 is TGCGCCAGCAGTCCTGATCCGGGACGGGGCTCTGGAAACACCATATATTTT.